This T cell receptor beta chain comes out of a study of shared clonotypes between healthy human individuals. The naive CD8 fraction comprised CD45RO-negative cells positively selected for CCR7 and excluded terminally differentiated effector memory CD45RA+ cells. Donors comprised only Caucasian adults living in Nashville, Tennessee. The J segment lost 4 bases and the V segment lost 4 bases, leaving 9 bases of the junction unmatched. CDR3 size: 17 residues. The germline CDR1 and CDR2 sequences are MNHEY and SMNVEV (reference sequence). Genomic DNA from each subset was divided evenly over several immunoSEQ plates. Per sorted-subset replicate PCR, input was approximately 0.2 ug DNA, representing about 29,000 T cell genomes. TCRdb's table, derived via immunoSEQ multiplex PCR, lists solely in-frame clones and lacks some. Seen here are millions of clones, roughly 94% observed once, and the top ten hold 0.85% to 1.2%.

This clone was seen once. The rearrangement uses TRBV27 and TRBJ2-7; the match to TRBD2 covers 14 bases. This clonotype was sampled from a man aged 18-30 years in good health. Sequencing was done on a sample of naive CD8+ T cells sorted from blood. In DNA form, the CDR3 reads TGTGCCAGCAGTTCCGGGGGACTAGCGGGGGAACTATACGAGCAGTACTTC. Its protein product is CASSSGGLAGELYEQYF.